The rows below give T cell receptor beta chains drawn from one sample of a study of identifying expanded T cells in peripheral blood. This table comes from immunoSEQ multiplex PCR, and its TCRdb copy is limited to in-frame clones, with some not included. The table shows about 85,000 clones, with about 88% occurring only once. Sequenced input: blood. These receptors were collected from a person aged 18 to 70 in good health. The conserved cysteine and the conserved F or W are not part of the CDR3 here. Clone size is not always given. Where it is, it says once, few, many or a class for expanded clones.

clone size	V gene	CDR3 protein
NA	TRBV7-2	ASSLGGLETQY
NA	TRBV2	ASSEQGLGQPQH
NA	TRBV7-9	ASSLVETSGDTDTQY
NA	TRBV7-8	ASSTTSGGLRTQY
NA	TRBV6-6	ASSRQGDNNQPQY
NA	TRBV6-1	ASSESMKYGYT
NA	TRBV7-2	ASSSQSLRGNEQF
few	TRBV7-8	ASSSQTRDRVYNEQF
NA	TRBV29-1	SVLGGARSEQY
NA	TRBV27	ASSLLGASQYNEQF
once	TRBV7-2	ASSRQGMNTEAF
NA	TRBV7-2	ASSPKFGYT
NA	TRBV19	ASRLGSNTEAF
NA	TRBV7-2	ASSWVGAGIYGYT
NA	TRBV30	AWTADRYNEQF
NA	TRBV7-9	ASSLAREVAEAF